The clone carrying this T cell receptor (beta chain) has only one observation. The antigen remains unidentified. This sample is drawn from a study of graft-versus-host responses after intestinal transplantation. On the study more broadly: Each transplant was multivisceral, liver-intestinal, or isolated intestinal.

From the graft tissue, intraepithelial and lamina propria lymphocytes were released through processing. The CDR3 length is 11 residues. After removal of 1 base from V and 14 bases from J, the junction contained 5 bases not matched to a gene. The germline V gene has CDR1 SQVTM and CDR2 ANQGSEA. General study results and limits: GvH clones occurred in recipient marrow; some first appeared in ileum or blood. Within the allografts of patients who had graft-donor T cell macrochimerism, graft-versus-host to host-versus-graft clonal ratios were high. Early post-transplant HvG declines were associated with peak circulating GvH clone levels.

Generated by immunoSEQ multiplex PCR, the TCRdb table keeps only in-frame clones and is missing some. The sample consists of about 63,000 clones, around nine tenths of them appearing once. Sequenced here: ileum tissue, sampled about 350 days after transplant. The source of this sequence is a human patient who received an intestinal transplant, so some T cells may come from the graft donor. V usage is TRBV29-1 and J usage is TRBJ2-3; the match to TRBD2 covers 8 bases. This chain's CDR3 is CSVEGSGTGYF. CDR3 coding DNA: TGCAGCGTTGAAGGTAGCGGGACGGGGTATTTT.